The rows below give T cell receptor beta chains drawn from one sample of a study of cytomegalovirus exposure and HLA in healthy donors. The protocol was immunoSEQ multiplex PCR, while the TCRdb copy is restricted to in-frame clones and leaves out a portion. The table lists 200,000 or so clones, 80% to 90% of them singletons. The sequenced sample consisted of PBMCs. These receptors were collected from a woman in her twenties or thirties in good health and CMV-seropositive. CDR3s include the opening cysteine and the closing phenylalanine or tryptophan. Each record gives: clone size, D gene, V gene, J gene, CDR3 DNA, CDR3 protein. D genes are given only for firm matches. Only some rows state a clone size, as once, few, many or a class for expanded clones.

few	.	TRBV4-1	TRBJ2-2	TGCGCCAGCAGCCAAGATCGGGTTACCGGGGAGCTGTTTTTT	CASSQDRVTGELFF
.	.	TRBV2	TRBJ1-1	TGTGCCAGCTCGGACACTGAAGCTTTCTTT	CASSDTEAFF
.	TRBD2	TRBV7-9	TRBJ2-1	TGTGCCAGCAGCCGTGGACTAGTAACCCATGAGCAGTTCTTC	CASSRGLVTHEQFF
.	TRBD2	TRBV5-1	TRBJ2-1	TGCGCCAGCAGCTTGAGTAGCGGGAGGACGTACAATGAGCAGTTCTTC	CASSLSSGRTYNEQFF
.	TRBD2	TRBV6-1	TRBJ2-1	TGTGCCAGCTCGGCACTAGCGGGAGAGGGGCAGTTCTTC	CASSALAGEGQFF
few	.	TRBV7-8	TRBJ2-1	TGTGCCAGCAGCTTAAAACGGGAGAGGGGCCATGAGCAGTTCTTC	CASSLKRERGHEQFF
.	TRBD1	TRBV7-3	TRBJ1-2	TGTGCCAGCAGCCCAGGATCAGGGGGCAACTATGGCTACACCTTC	CASSPGSGGNYGYTF
.	.	TRBV7-8	TRBJ1-4	TGTGCCAGCAGCTTAGCGATCAGGGGTGAAAAACTGTTTTTT	CASSLAIRGEKLFF
.	.	TRBV6-5	TRBJ1-3	TGTGCCAGCAGAATGGACAGCTCTGGAAACACCATATATTTT	CASRMDSSGNTIYF
once	.	TRBV2	TRBJ1-1	TGTGCCAGCAGTGAAACCCTGAGGACAGTTGCTTTCTTT	CASSETLRTVAFF
.	.	TRBV27	TRBJ2-1	TGTGCCAGCAGTGGTCTATTGGGGCCGGGTGAGCAGTTCTTC	CASSGLLGPGEQFF
.	.	TRBV6-5	TRBJ2-1	TGTGCCAGCAGACACCACAACGGGGATGAGCAGTTCTTC	CASRHHNGDEQFF
.	.	TRBV10-2	TRBJ2-1	TGCGCCAGCAGTGAGTCAGACTATAACAATGAGCAGTTCTTC	CASSESDYNNEQFF
.	.	TRBV15	TRBJ1-5	TGTGCCACCAGCAGAGTAGGGGAGGATCAGCCCCAGCATTTT	CATSRVGEDQPQHF
.	.	TRBV11-1	TRBJ2-7	TGTGCCAGCAGCCTCCGTGCGGACGAGCAGTACTTC	CASSLRADEQYF
.	.	TRBV29-1	TRBJ2-2	TGCAGCGTTGTCCGGGAGCGGCCGGCCGGGGAGCTGTTTTTT	CSVVRERPAGELFF
once	TRBD1	TRBV7-7	TRBJ2-1	TGTGCTAGCAGCTGGGGGACAGTAGGTTTGAGTGAGCAGTTCTTC	CASSWGTVGLSEQFF
.	.	TRBV28	TRBJ2-2	TGTGCCAGCGTATACAGGGTCACCGGGGAGCTGTTTTTT	CASVYRVTGELFF
.	TRBD2	TRBV27	TRBJ2-3	TGTGCCAGCAGGGCTAGCGGTTTCACAGATACGCAGTATTTT	CASRASGFTDTQYF
.	.	TRBV7-9	TRBJ2-7	TGTGCCAGCAGCTTAGTTGGACAGAACTTCTACGAGCAGTACTTC	CASSLVGQNFYEQYF
.	.	TRBV25-1	TRBJ2-3	TGTGCCAGCAGTGATGAGCGGCCGAGGGCTACGCAGTATTTT	CASSDERPRATQYF
.	.	TRBV18	TRBJ2-5	TGTGCCAGCTCACCGAGTGGTAACCAAGAGACCCAGTACTTC	CASSPSGNQETQYF
once	.	TRBV6-5	TRBJ2-1	TGTGCCAGCAGTTACGAAGGGGTAGGACGATGGCATGAGCAGTTCTTC	CASSYEGVGRWHEQFF
.	.	TRBV28	TRBJ1-2	TGTGCCAGCAGTTCCCCAGGGCAGGGCTATGGCTACACCTTC	CASSSPGQGYGYTF
.	.	TRBV25-1	TRBJ1-1	TGTGCCAGCAGTGCGCTCAGGAACACTGAAGCTTTCTTT	CASSALRNTEAFF
.	.	TRBV5-1	TRBJ2-7	TGCGCCAGCAGCTCGACAGGAGGACAATACGAGCAGTACTTC	CASSSTGGQYEQYF
once	TRBD1	TRBV4-1	TRBJ2-7	TGCGCCAGCAGCCTACTCGACAGGGGGGGCTCCTACGAGCAGTACTTC	CASSLLDRGGSYEQYF